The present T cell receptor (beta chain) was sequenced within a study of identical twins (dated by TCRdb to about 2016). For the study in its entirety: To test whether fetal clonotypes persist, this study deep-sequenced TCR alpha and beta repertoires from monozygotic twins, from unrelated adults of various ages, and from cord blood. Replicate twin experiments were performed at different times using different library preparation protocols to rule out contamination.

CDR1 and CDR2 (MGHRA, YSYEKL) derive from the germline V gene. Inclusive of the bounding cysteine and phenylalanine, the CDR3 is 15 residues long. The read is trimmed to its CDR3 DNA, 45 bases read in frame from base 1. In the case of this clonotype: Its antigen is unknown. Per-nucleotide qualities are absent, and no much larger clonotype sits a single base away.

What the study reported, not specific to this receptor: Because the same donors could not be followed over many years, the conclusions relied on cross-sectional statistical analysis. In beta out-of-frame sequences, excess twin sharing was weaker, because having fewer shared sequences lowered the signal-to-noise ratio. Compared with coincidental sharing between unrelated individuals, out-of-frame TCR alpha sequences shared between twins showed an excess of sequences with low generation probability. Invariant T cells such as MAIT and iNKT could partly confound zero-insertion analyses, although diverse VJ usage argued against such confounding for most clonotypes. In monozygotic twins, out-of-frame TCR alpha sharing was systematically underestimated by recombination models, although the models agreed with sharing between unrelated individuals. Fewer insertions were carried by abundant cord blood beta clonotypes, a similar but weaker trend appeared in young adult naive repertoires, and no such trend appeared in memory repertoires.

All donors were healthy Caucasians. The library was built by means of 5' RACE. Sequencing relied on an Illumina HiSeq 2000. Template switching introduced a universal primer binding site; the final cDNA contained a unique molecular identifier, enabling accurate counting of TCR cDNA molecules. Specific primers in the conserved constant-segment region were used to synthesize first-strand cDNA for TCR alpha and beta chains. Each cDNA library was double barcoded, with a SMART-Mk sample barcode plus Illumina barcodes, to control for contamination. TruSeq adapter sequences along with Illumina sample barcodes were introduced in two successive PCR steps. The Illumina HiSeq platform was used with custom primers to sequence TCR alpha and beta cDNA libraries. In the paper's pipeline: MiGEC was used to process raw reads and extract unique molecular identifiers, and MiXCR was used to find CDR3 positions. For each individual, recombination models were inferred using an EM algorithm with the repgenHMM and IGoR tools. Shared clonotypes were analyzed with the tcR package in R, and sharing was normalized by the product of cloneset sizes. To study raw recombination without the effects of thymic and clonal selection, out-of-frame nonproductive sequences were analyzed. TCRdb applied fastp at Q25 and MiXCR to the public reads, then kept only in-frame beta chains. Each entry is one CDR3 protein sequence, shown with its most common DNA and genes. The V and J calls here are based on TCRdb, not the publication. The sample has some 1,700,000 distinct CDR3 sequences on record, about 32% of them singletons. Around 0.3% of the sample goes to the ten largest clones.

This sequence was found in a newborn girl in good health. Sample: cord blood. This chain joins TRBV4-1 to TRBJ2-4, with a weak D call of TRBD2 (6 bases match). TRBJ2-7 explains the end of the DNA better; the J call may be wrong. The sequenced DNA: TGCGCCAGCAGCCAAATCAGCGGAGGGGCCTACGAGCAGTACTTC. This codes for CASSQISGGAYEQYF.